The clone carrying this T cell receptor beta chain showed up just once. The data stem from a study of low-dose radiotherapy and immunotherapy resistance in tumors. Across the whole study: Across 26 weeks, 13 Gy in total went to Cohort 2, delivered as 1 Gy per fraction every two weeks. Study patients were administered oral aspirin at 300 mg daily for four cycles from cycle 1 day 1.

J gave up 4 bases and V 6 bases, and 10 bases lay outside the gene matches. The CDR3 runs to 16 residues. The germline V gene encodes CDR1 KGHDR and CDR2 SFDVKD. TRAV- and TRBV-specific primers, spanning alpha and beta chains, primed first-strand cDNA. Using a constant-region primer together with a V-primer adapter, TCRs were subjected to around 20 PCR cycles of amplification. Isolated mRNA underwent amplification by in vitro transcription. A single record per CDR3 protein comes from TCRdb applying MiXCR to the reads. The table has about 12,000 distinct CDR3 sequences, roughly 80% seen once; the top ten hold about 3%. Every donor was treated with nivolumab, ipilimumab, aspirin, low-dose cyclophosphamide and also low-dose radiotherapy.

This chain uses TRBV24-1 with TRBJ2-5, with 10 nucleotides matching TRBD2. The TCR was taken from a human donor with advanced metastatic prostate, ovarian, gallbladder or colorectal cancer (not recorded which). This table probably holds off-target reads from a library built for another chain. The CDR3 is CATSNRVAGGSETQYF. The CDR3 nucleotides are TGTGCCACCAGTAACCGAGTAGCGGGAGGATCAGAGACCCAGTACTTC.